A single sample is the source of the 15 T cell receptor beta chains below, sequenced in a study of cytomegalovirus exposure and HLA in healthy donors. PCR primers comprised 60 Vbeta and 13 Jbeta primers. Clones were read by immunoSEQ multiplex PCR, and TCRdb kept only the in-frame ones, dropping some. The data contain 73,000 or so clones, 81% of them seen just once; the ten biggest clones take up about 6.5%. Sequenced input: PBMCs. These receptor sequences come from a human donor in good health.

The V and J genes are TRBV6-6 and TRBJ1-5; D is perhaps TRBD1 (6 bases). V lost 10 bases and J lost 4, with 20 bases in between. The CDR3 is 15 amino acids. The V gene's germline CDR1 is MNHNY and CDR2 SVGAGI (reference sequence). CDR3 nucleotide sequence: TGTGCCACCTACCCCGGAGACAGGAGAAATCAGCCCCAGCATTTT. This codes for CATYPGDRRNQPQHF.

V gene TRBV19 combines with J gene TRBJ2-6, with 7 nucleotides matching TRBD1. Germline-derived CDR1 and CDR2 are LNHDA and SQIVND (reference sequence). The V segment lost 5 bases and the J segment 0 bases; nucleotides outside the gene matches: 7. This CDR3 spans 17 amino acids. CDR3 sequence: CASSAGTATSGANVLTF. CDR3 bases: TGTGCCAGTAGTGCCGGGACAGCGACCTCTGGGGCCAACGTCCTGACTTTC.

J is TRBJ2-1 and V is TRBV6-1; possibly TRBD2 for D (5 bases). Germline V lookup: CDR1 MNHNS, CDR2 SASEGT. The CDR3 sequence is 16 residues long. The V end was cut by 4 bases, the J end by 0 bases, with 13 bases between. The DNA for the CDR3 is TGTGCCAGCAGTGCTGCACTAGGGAGCTCCTACAATGAGCAGTTCTTC. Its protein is CASSAALGSSYNEQFF.

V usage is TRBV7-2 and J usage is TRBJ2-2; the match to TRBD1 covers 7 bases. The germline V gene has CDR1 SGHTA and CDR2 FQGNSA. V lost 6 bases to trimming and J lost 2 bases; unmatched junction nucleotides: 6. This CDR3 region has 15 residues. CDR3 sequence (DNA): TGTGCCAGCAGAAGAGACAGGGCAAACACCGGGGAGCTGTTTTTT. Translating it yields CASRRDRANTGELFF.

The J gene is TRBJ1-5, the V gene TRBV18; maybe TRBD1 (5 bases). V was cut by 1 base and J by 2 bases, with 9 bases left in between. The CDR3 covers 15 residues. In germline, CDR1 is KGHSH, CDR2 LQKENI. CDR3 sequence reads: CASSPQGNGNQPQHF. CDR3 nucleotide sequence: TGTGCCAGCTCACCACAGGGGAACGGCAATCAGCCCCAGCATTTT.

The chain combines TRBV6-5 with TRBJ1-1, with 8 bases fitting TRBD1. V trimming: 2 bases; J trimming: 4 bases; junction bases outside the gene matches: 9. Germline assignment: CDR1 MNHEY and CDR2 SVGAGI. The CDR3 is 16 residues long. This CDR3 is CASSYRTGQVITEAFF. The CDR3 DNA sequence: TGTGCCAGCAGTTACAGGACGGGACAGGTTATCACTGAAGCTTTCTTT.

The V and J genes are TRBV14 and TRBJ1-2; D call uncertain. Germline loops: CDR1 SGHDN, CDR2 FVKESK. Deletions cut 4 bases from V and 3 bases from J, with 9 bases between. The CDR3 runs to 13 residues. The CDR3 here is CASSPGNYYGYTF. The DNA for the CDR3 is TGTGCCAGCAGCCCGGGAAATTACTATGGCTACACCTTC.

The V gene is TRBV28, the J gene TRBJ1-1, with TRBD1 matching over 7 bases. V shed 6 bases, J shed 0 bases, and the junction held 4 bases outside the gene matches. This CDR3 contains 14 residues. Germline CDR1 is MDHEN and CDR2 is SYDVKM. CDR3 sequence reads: CASSLQGLNTEAFF. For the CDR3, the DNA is TGTGCCAGCAGCCTACAGGGGTTGAACACTGAAGCTTTCTTT.

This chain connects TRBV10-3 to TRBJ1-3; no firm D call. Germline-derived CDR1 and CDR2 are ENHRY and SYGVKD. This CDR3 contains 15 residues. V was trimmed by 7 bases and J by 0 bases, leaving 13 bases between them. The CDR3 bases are TGTGCCATCACCGAGAGCGCAGTCTCTGGAAACACCATATATTTT. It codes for CAITESAVSGNTIYF.

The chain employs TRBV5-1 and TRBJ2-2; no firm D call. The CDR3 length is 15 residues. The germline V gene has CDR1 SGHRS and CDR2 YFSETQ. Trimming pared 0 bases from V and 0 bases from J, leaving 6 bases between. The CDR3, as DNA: TGCGCCAGCAGCTTGGGCAGCGCGAACACCGGGGAGCTGTTTTTT. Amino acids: CASSLGSANTGELFF.

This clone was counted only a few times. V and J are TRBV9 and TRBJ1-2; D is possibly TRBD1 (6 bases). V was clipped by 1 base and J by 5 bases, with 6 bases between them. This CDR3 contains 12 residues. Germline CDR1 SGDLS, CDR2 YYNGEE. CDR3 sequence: CASSVTGYGYTF. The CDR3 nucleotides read TGTGCCAGCAGCGTAACAGGGTATGGCTACACCTTC.

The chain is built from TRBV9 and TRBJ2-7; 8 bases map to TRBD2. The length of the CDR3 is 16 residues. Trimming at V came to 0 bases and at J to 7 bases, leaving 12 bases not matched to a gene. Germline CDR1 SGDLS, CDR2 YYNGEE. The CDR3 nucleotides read TGTGCCAGCAGCGTAGACCCGGGGGGGCGGGTTGGGGAGCAGTACTTC. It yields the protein CASSVDPGGRVGEQYF.

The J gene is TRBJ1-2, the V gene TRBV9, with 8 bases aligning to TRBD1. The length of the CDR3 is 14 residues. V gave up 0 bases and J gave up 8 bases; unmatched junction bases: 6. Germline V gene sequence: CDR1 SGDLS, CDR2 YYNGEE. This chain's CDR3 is CASSVDQGARGYTF. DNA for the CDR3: TGTGCCAGCAGCGTAGATCAGGGGGCGCGCGGCTACACCTTC.

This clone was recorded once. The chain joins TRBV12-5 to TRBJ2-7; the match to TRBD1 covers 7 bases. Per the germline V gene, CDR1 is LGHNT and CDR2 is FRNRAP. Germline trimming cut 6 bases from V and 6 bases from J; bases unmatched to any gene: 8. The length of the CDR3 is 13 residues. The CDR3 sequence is CASGLGDSLEQYF. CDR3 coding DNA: TGTGCTAGTGGCCTGGGGGACAGTCTCGAGCAGTACTTC.

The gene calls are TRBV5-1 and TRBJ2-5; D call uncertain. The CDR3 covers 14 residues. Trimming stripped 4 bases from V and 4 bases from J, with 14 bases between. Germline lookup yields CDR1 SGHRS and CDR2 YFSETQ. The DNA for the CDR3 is TGCGCCAGCAGCACCGCCGGGTTGGGAGAGACCCAGTACTTC. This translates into CASSTAGLGETQYF.